These 6 T cell receptor gamma chains came from one sample sequenced in a study of gamma-delta T cells after stem cell transplantation. TCRdb applied CATT to the RT-PCR reads for clone calling. The table records approximately 3,000 gamma-chain clones, more than 15% of them present only once. Material: gamma-delta T cells. The origin of the receptors is a human donor. It is not recorded whose cells these are; they may come from a transplant donor.

Comment on this clone: At one boundary the junction diverges from the germline segment, which might be a read error. This rearrangement joins TRGV9 to TRGJ1 or TRGJ2. The germline V gene has CDR1 GITISATS and CDR2 ISYDGTV (reference sequence). The CDR3 is 14 residues long. The CDR3 loop reads CALWEVRDYYKKLF. DNA of the CDR3: TGCGCCTTGTGGGAGGTGCGGGATTATTATAAGAAACTCTTT.

This clone was recorded a few times. The rearrangement joins TRGV3 to TRGJ1 or TRGJ2. Germline lookup yields CDR1 VTNTFY and CDR2 YDVSTARD (reference sequence). The V segment lost 3 bases and the J segment 1 base; nucleotides outside the gene matches: 6. This CDR3 comprises 14 residues. CDR3 residues: CATWDCRNYYKKLF. The CDR3 DNA is TGTGCCACCTGGGACTGTCGAAATTATTATAAGAAACTCTTT.

As for this clone: A read error may be the cause here, since a much bigger clone is one base away. This rearrangement joins TRGV3 to TRGJ1 or TRGJ2. With V trimmed by 5 bases and J by 4 bases, 2 bases remained unmatched. Germline CDR1 is VTNTFY and CDR2 is YDVSTARD (reference sequence). The CDR3 contains 11 residues. CDR3: CATWGYYKKLF. In nucleotides, the CDR3 is TGTGCCACCTGGGGGTATTATAAGAAACTCTTT.

This clone showed up just a few times. The J gene is TRGJ1 or TRGJ2, the V gene TRGV2. CDR1 and CDR2 (germline): EGSNGY, YDSYNSKV. V shed 0 bases and J 6 bases; nucleotides not matched to a gene: 8. CDR3 length: 14 amino acids. In DNA form, the CDR3 reads TGTGCCACCTGGGACGGGCCATTAGGTTATAAGAAACTCTTT. Protein product: CATWDGPLGYKKLF.

The chain is built from TRGV3 and TRGJ1 or TRGJ2. There are 16 residues in the CDR3. Germline V lookup: CDR1 VTNTFY, CDR2 YDVSTARD (reference sequence). The V segment lost 0 bases and the J segment 4 bases; nucleotides outside the gene matches: 12. CDR3 region: CATWDRPGLRYYKKLF. CDR3 bases: TGTGCCACCTGGGACAGGCCCGGGCTTAGGTATTATAAGAAACTCTTT.

This clone has just a few counts. Other DNA sequences in the same sample also yield this CDR3. This chain connects TRGV4 to TRGJ1 or TRGJ2. CDR1 is EGSTGY, CDR2 YDSYTSSV, per germline. The CDR3 length is 11 residues. The ends lost 3 bases at V and 7 bases at J; junction bases unmatched: 3. CDR3 nucleotide sequence: TGTGCCACCTGGGATCGCTATAAGAAACTCTTT. Encoded protein: CATWDRYKKLF.